This T cell receptor (beta chain) stems from a study of T cell changes during pregnancy in multiple sclerosis. Germline loops: CDR1 MRHNA, CDR2 SNTAGT. This CDR3 spans 17 amino acids. V was pared by 3 bases and J by 1 base, with 18 bases between. TCRdb keeps only in-frame clones here, not all; method: immunoSEQ multiplex PCR. The table includes 60,000 to 75,000 clones, just over 90% detected once. This clonotype originated in a female donor with multiple sclerosis, enrolled in a pregnancy study. The sequenced sample was peripheral blood, obtained after pregnancy. The rearrangement uses TRBV6-4 and TRBJ1-2; a weak D match, TRBD1 (5 bases). The CDR3 is CASSEQAGQTINYGYTF. For the CDR3, the DNA is TGTGCCAGCAGTGAACAGGCCGGACAAACGATTAACTATGGCTACACCTTC.